The following is a TCR beta chain sequence with its context. Its specificity is unknown. The germline gene is not matched at one end of the junction; a read error may be the cause. Three rounds of nested PCR, following a modified ARM-PCR protocol, produced the TCRbeta library. A single record per CDR3 protein comes from TCRdb applying MiXCR to the multiplex PCR reads. The sample shows approximately 120,000 distinct CDR3 sequences, roughly 77% of them seen only once. The CDR3 contains 15 residues. Germline CDR1 and CDR2: SGHNT and YENEEA. This sample's RNA came from whole unsorted tissue. This specimen belongs to a study of tumor and adjacent non-tumor tissue in lung cancer. At the level of the study: Stage I to III disease affected approximately 11 men and roughly 5 women aged about 31 to 85. Overall study findings and caveats: Higher tumor TCR diversity was associated with shorter survival. In normal lung, the top 100 clones were significantly more dominant than in tumor.

The material sequenced was lung tumor tissue. The source is an older woman with non-small cell lung cancer. The genes are TRBV11-3 and TRBJ2-1; no clear D gene. The DNA of the CDR3 is TGTGCCAGCAGCTTAGAACGGAGCTCCTACTATGAGCAGTTCTTC. It encodes CASSLERSSYYEQFF.